This entry features one T cell receptor (beta chain) sequence. Its antigen is unknown. The CDR3 runs 12 residues. V was pared by 6 bases and J by 7 bases, with 10 bases between. Germline CDR1 is SGHTA and CDR2 is FQGNSA. PCR was performed using 60 Vbeta and 13 Jbeta primers. Some clones are missing from TCRdb's copy, which holds only in-frame ones; the method was immunoSEQ multiplex PCR. The table includes 100,000 to 150,000 clones, over 60% detected once. The sample comes from a study of cytomegalovirus exposure and HLA in healthy donors. General study results and limits: Later analysis associated a missense DCLRE1C variant with TCR beta V- and J-gene trimming. It was taken for granted in presence/absence analyses that sequencing depth across donors was roughly uniform. There were reportedly fewer N-insertions in an Asian-associated ancestry cluster than the roughly 680-donor mean, in a later analysis.

The sequencing input was PBMCs. The J gene is TRBJ1-5, the V gene TRBV7-2; D remains ambiguous. This receptor was obtained from a man in his thirties or forties in good health and CMV-seronegative. Here the CDR3 reads CASSPAGQPQHF. The DNA for the CDR3 is TGTGCCAGCAGTCCTGCGGGGCAGCCCCAGCATTTT. The full variable domain, in which reference TRBV7-2 and TRBJ1-5 provide the parts outside the CDR3, is GAGVSQSPSNKVTEKGKDVELRCDPISGHTALYWYRQSLGQGLEFLIYFQGNSAPDKSGLPSDRFSAERTGGSVSTLTIQRTQQEDSAVYLCASSPAGQPQHFGDGTRLSIL.